Listed below are T cell receptor beta chains from one sample, sequenced in a study of T cell responses to AZD1222 COVID-19 vaccine. TCRdb keeps only in-frame clones here, not all; method: immunoSEQ multiplex PCR. The sample shows about 97,000 clones, 80% to 90% of them seen only once. The sequencing used peripheral blood, collected on day 0 of AZD1222 vaccination. The receptor source for this set is an adult in good health. Both conserved end residues are part of each CDR3. D genes are given only for firm matches. A row's size may be missing; if present it is once, few, many or a size class.

cdr3_aa | cdr3_nt | clone_size | j_call | v_call | d_call
CAIRQDPYGYTF | TGTGCCATCAGACAAGACCCCTATGGCTACACCTTC | . | TRBJ1-2 | TRBV10-3 | .
CASSLGQPGANVLTF | TGCGCCAGCAGCTTGGGACAGCCTGGGGCCAACGTCCTGACTTTC | . | TRBJ2-6 | TRBV5-1 | .
CASSLVLGGGYTF | TGTGCCAGCAGCTTAGTTTTGGGAGGAGGCTACACCTTC | . | TRBJ1-2 | TRBV11-2 | .
CASSQGGAGNTEAFF | TGTGCCAGCAGCCAAGGGGGGGCGGGTAACACTGAAGCTTTCTTT | . | TRBJ1-1 | TRBV3-1/TRBV3-2 | .
CSAPKEGLGFF | TGCAGTGCTCCCAAGGAGGGACTGGGGTTCTTC | . | TRBJ2-1 | TRBV20-1 | .
CASSYRQGRIWEQPQHF | TGTGCCAGCAGTTACAGGCAGGGACGAATATGGGAGCAGCCCCAGCATTTT | . | TRBJ1-5 | TRBV6-2/TRBV6-3 | .
CASSEGGRGGDEKLFF | TGTGCCAGCAGTGAAGGCGGCAGGGGTGGTGATGAAAAACTGTTTTTT | . | TRBJ1-4 | TRBV6-1 | .
CASSFRGLDPGELFF | TGTGCCAGCAGCTTCCGGGGACTAGATCCCGGGGAGCTGTTTTTT | . | TRBJ2-2 | TRBV7-6 | TRBD2
CASSLGGGRYGYTF | TGTGCCAGCAGCCTAGGGGGGGGCCGGTATGGCTACACCTTC | . | TRBJ1-2 | TRBV7-2 | .
CASSLAMVVNQPQHF | TGTGCCAGCAGCTTAGCCATGGTCGTTAATCAGCCCCAGCATTTT | . | TRBJ1-5 | TRBV7-2 | .
CASSVGTGVGNTIYF | TGCGCCAGCAGCGTCGGGACAGGGGTTGGAAACACCATATATTTT | . | TRBJ1-3 | TRBV4-3 | TRBD1
CASREGGTGELFF | TGTGCCAGCAGGGAGGGCGGCACCGGGGAGCTGTTTTTT | . | TRBJ2-2 | TRBV7-8 | .
CASSVQGAGYGYTF | TGTGCCAGCAGCGTGCAGGGGGCGGGCTATGGCTACACCTTC | . | TRBJ1-2 | TRBV5-4 | TRBD1
CASSKDYRGRELQGYTF | TGTGCCAGCAGCAAAGATTACAGGGGGCGCGAGTTGCAGGGCTACACCTTC | once | TRBJ1-2 | TRBV21-1 | .
CATLGGQSGNTIYF | TGTGCCACCTTGGGGGGACAGTCTGGAAACACCATATATTTT | . | TRBJ1-3 | TRBV13 | TRBD1
CASSEGRIHGYTF | TGTGCCAGCAGTGAAGGTCGGATCCATGGCTACACCTTC | . | TRBJ1-2 | TRBV6-1 | .
CASSHMGAYEQYF | TGTGCCAGCAGCCATATGGGAGCCTACGAGCAGTACTTC | . | TRBJ2-7 | TRBV6-6 | .
CASSFWTETQYF | TGTGCCAGCAGCTTTTGGACGGAGACCCAGTACTTC | . | TRBJ2-5 | TRBV7-2 | .
CASSLSSRADTEAFF | TGTGCCAGCAGCTTATCGTCCAGGGCGGACACTGAAGCTTTCTTT | . | TRBJ1-1 | TRBV7-9 | .
CASSLRAGGSSYEQYF | TGTGCCAGCAGCTTAAGAGCGGGAGGGAGCTCCTACGAGCAGTACTTC | . | TRBJ2-7 | TRBV7-8 | TRBD2
CASSLFGEAFF | TGTGCCAGCAGTTTATTTGGTGAAGCTTTCTTT | . | TRBJ1-1 | TRBV27 | .
CASSLSRDTEAFF | TGTGCCAGCAGTTTATCGCGGGACACTGAAGCTTTCTTT | . | TRBJ1-1 | TRBV27 | .
CASRPIWGATSTDTQYF | TGTGCAAGTCGCCCCATCTGGGGGGCCACTAGCACAGATACGCAGTATTTT | once | TRBJ2-3 | TRBV12-2 | .
CASSLLTDNTGELFF | TGTGCCAGCAGCCTACTGACTGATAACACCGGGGAGCTGTTTTTT | . | TRBJ2-2 | TRBV9 | .
CASTLGRRNQPQHF | TGTGCCAGCACCCTAGGACGGCGCAATCAGCCCCAGCATTTT | few | TRBJ1-5 | TRBV28 | .
CASSGAGTGVRETQYF | TGTGCCAGCAGCGGGGCCGGGACAGGGGTTCGGGAGACCCAGTACTTC | once | TRBJ2-5 | TRBV9 | TRBD1
CASRPWRNGNTEAFF | TGTGCCAGCAGGCCCTGGAGAAATGGGAACACTGAAGCTTTCTTT | . | TRBJ1-1 | TRBV27 | .
CASNDRDRLNYGYTF | TGTGCCAGCAATGACCGGGACAGACTTAACTATGGCTACACCTTC | . | TRBJ1-2 | TRBV28 | TRBD1
CASSLADHAPSSHGYTF | TGTGCCAGCAGCTTGGCTGATCATGCTCCGAGTTCCCATGGCTACACCTTC | . | TRBJ1-2 | TRBV5-6 | .
CASSLRGGLADTYNEQFF | TGTGCCAGCTCCTTACGGGGCGGACTAGCGGATACCTACAATGAGCAGTTCTTC | . | TRBJ2-1 | TRBV18 | TRBD2
CASGQGTDTQYF | TGTGCCAGCGGACAGGGCACAGATACGCAGTATTTT | . | TRBJ2-3 | TRBV5-4 | TRBD1
CASSFTGNYGYTF | TGCGCCAGCAGCTTTACAGGGAACTATGGCTACACCTTC | . | TRBJ1-2 | TRBV5-1 | .
CASIQWYPYEQYF | TGTGCCAGCATCCAGTGGTACCCCTACGAGCAGTACTTC | . | TRBJ2-7 | TRBV28 | .
CASSLGLAEQETQYF | TGTGCCAGCAGCTTGGGACTAGCGGAACAAGAGACCCAGTACTTC | once | TRBJ2-5 | TRBV5-4 | TRBD2
CASSAEKLGYTF | TGTGCCAGCAGTGCTGAAAAGCTTGGCTACACCTTC | . | TRBJ1-2 | TRBV2 | .
CASSQSLAGGSYNEQFF | TGCGCCAGCAGCCAATCATTAGCGGGGGGCTCCTACAATGAGCAGTTCTTC | . | TRBJ2-1 | TRBV4-3 | TRBD2
CASSTGQGLMGSSF | TGCGCCAGCAGCACCGGACAGGGACTAATGGGTAGTTCCTTC | . | TRBJ2-7 | TRBV5-1 | .
CASSPTGATEAFF | TGTGCCAGCAGCCCGACAGGGGCCACTGAAGCTTTCTTT | . | TRBJ1-1 | TRBV11-2 | TRBD1
CASSARTSGGGDTQYF | TGTGCCAGCAGCGCAAGGACTAGCGGGGGGGGAGATACGCAGTATTTT | . | TRBJ2-3 | TRBV4-2 | TRBD2
CASSSGADSPLHF | TGTGCCAGCAGCTCGGGCGCCGATTCACCCCTCCACTTT | . | TRBJ1-6 | TRBV7-2 | .
CASSDGDRFFF | TGTGCCAGCAGTGACGGGGACAGGTTTTTCTTC | . | TRBJ2-1 | TRBV2 | TRBD1
CASSVDPDPASQPQHF | TGTGCCAGCAGCGTAGACCCGGATCCTGCATCTCAGCCCCAGCATTTT | once | TRBJ1-5 | TRBV9 | .